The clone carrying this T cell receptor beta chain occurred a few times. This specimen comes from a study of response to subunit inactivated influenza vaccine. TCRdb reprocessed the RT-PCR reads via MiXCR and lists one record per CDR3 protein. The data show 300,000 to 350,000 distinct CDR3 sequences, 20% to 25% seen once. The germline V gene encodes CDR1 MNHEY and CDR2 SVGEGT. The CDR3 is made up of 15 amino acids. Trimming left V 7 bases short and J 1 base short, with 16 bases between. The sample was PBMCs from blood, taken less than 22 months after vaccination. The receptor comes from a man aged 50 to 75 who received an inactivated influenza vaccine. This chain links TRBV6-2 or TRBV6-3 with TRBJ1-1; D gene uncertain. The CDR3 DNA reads TGTGCCAGCATACTAGGAGCTTACGGGAACACTGAAGCTTTCTTT. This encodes CASILGAYGNTEAFF.